Presented here are 28 T cell receptor beta chains from one specimen sequenced in a study of OX40 agonist ivuxolimab in advanced cancers. Profiling relied on immunoSEQ multiplex PCR, and the TCRdb table lists in-frame clones only, not all of them. The sample carries about 64,000 clones, 91% recorded once. The material was CD4+ or CD8+ T cells sorted from blood, obtained in a trial of the OX40 agonist ivuxolimab. These receptors all come from an adult with an advanced solid tumor such as melanoma, head and neck, liver or kidney cancer.

The V gene is TRBV7-7, the J gene TRBJ2-3, with 14 nucleotides matching TRBD2. V lost 1 base, J lost 6 bases, and 0 bases stayed unmatched. The CDR3 is made up of 15 amino acids. Germline V gene data show CDR1 as SSHAT and CDR2 as FNYEAQ (reference sequence). The CDR3 region is CASSLGLAGGDTQYF. CDR3 DNA: TGTGCCAGCAGCTTAGGACTAGCGGGAGGGGATACGCAGTATTTT.

V gene TRBV2 combines with J gene TRBJ2-2, with 7 positions matching TRBD1. Trimming took 4 bases from V and 9 from J; bases not matched to a gene: 2. Germline CDR1 reads SNHLY; CDR2 reads FYNNEI. CDR3 size: 12 residues. Here the CDR3 reads CASSGQGWELFF. CDR3 bases: TGTGCCAGCAGTGGACAGGGTTGGGAGCTGTTTTTT.

The genes are TRBV9 and TRBJ2-1; D is unresolved. The CDR3 length is 12 residues. Trimming pared 4 bases from V and 5 bases from J, leaving 7 bases between. From germline, CDR1 is SGDLS and CDR2 YYNGEE. CDR3 region: CASSPRNNEQFF. The CDR3 bases are TGTGCCAGCAGCCCCCGTAACAATGAGCAGTTCTTC.

This clone was picked up a small number of times. The V and J genes are TRBV6-1 and TRBJ1-2, with D hard to call. This CDR3 spans 12 amino acids. CDR1 and CDR2 from the germline V gene are MNHNS and SASEGT. Between the trimmed V and J ends, which lost 7 bases and 6 bases, there was a span of 12 bases. CDR3 loop: CASNGLPNGYTF. CDR3 nucleotide sequence: TGTGCCAGCAACGGTCTTCCCAATGGCTACACCTTC.

This clone was seen a single time. The rearrangement joins TRBV7-8 to TRBJ1-5, with D possibly matching TRBD1 (5 bases). Between the trimmed V and J ends, which lost 2 bases and 5 bases, there was a span of 10 bases. This CDR3 spans 14 amino acids. The germline V gene encodes CDR1 SGHVS and CDR2 FQNEAQ. CDR3 in DNA: TGTGCCAGCAGCTTACTCCAGGGTGATCAGCCCCAGCATTTT. Translated, it gives CASSLLQGDQPQHF.

The chain links TRBV7-9 to TRBJ1-2; 8 bases map to TRBD1. Germline values: CDR1 SEHNR, CDR2 FQNEAQ (reference sequence). Trimming removed 5 bases from V and 8 bases from J; junction bases left unmatched: 10. The CDR3 is 14 residues long. CDR3 in DNA: TGTGCCAGCAGCGGCCCCCGGGACAGGCACGGCTACACCTTC. This translates into CASSGPRDRHGYTF.

V gene TRBV4-1 combines with J gene TRBJ2-3; TRBD1 agrees at 9 bases. Germline CDR1 MGHRA, CDR2 YSYEKL. The CDR3 has 17 amino acids. Trimming removed 4 bases from V and 4 bases from J; junction bases left unmatched: 12. This CDR3 reads CASSRGDRVDIADTQYF. As DNA, the CDR3 is TGCGCCAGCAGCCGAGGGGACAGGGTAGATATTGCAGATACGCAGTATTTT.

This chain uses TRBV28 with TRBJ2-3; 7 bases align to TRBD1. Germline V gene lookup returns CDR1 MDHEN and CDR2 SYDVKM. The CDR3 spans 14 residues. V trimming: 6 bases; J trimming: 6 bases; junction bases outside the gene matches: 9. The CDR3 DNA follows: TGTGCCAGCAGCGGAGCCGACAGGGCCGATACGCAGTATTTT. Its protein product is CASSGADRADTQYF.

The chain employs TRBV11-1 and TRBJ2-7, with D perhaps TRBD1 (6 bases). Between the trimmed V and J ends, which lost 5 bases and 1 base, there was a span of 12 bases. Germline V gene data show CDR1 as SGHAT and CDR2 as FQDESV (reference sequence). There are 14 residues in the CDR3. CDR3 region: CASSPTDSSYEQYF. DNA for the CDR3: TGTGCCAGCAGCCCGACGGACAGTTCCTACGAGCAGTACTTC.

V gene TRBV28 combines with J gene TRBJ1-1; TRBD1 matches at 8 bases. The CDR3 is made up of 13 amino acids. The trim removed 6 bases at V and 4 bases at J, leaving 4 bases unmatched. The V gene's germline CDR1 is MDHEN and CDR2 SYDVKM. The CDR3: CASRQGAVTEAFF. CDR3 nucleotides: TGTGCCAGCAGGCAGGGGGCGGTCACTGAAGCTTTCTTT.

The rearrangement uses TRBV2 and TRBJ2-2; 10 bases agree with TRBD2. V lost 6 bases to trimming and J lost 1 base; unmatched junction nucleotides: 8. Germline CDR1 is SNHLY and CDR2 is FYNNEI. The CDR3 is 17 residues long. The CDR3 sequence is CASSEPRLAGNTGELFF. The DNA of the CDR3 is TGTGCCAGCAGCGAACCCCGACTAGCGGGGAACACCGGGGAGCTGTTTTTT.

The CDR3 loop is CASSYVQVNTEAFF. The CDR3 nucleotides are TGTGCCAGCAGCTATGTCCAGGTGAACACTGAAGCTTTCTTT. This rearrangement joins TRBV6-5 to TRBJ1-1, with D uncertain. The CDR3 runs to 14 residues. V gave up 6 bases and J gave up 0 bases, with 11 bases separating them. In germline, CDR1 is MNHEY, CDR2 SVGAGI.

In nucleotides, the CDR3 is TGTGCCAGCTCACCAGCCTCTCGAGCGCACGGCTCCTACGAGCAGTACTTC. It specifies CASSPASRAHGSYEQYF. The chain recombines TRBV18 with TRBJ2-7; D call uncertain. V lost 2 bases, J lost 0 bases, and 17 bases lay in between. The CDR3 contains 17 residues. Germline V gene lookup returns CDR1 KGHSH and CDR2 LQKENI.

The V call is TRBV18, the J call TRBJ1-5; tentative D call: TRBD1 (6 bases). Germline V gene sequence: CDR1 KGHSH, CDR2 LQKENI. The CDR3 totals 17 residues. Trimming pared 3 bases from V and 1 base from J, leaving 16 bases between. The CDR3 sequence is CASSPEGGGASNQPQHF. CDR3 bases: TGTGCCAGCTCACCGGAAGGCGGGGGGGCGAGCAATCAGCCCCAGCATTTT.

The genes are TRBV7-9 and TRBJ2-3, with D perhaps TRBD2 (5 bases). Germline CDR1 is SEHNR and CDR2 is FQNEAQ (reference sequence). Trimming took off 5 bases at V and 6 bases at J, with 9 bases between the two ends. The length of the CDR3 is 12 residues. The DNA of the CDR3 is TGTGCCAGCAGCCCTTCGGGGGATACGCAGTATTTT. Amino acids: CASSPSGDTQYF.

This clone showed up just a few times. J is TRBJ2-3 and V is TRBV4-3; TRBD2 agrees at 7 bases. V lost 0 bases and J lost 0; bases outside the gene matches: 9. Germline lookup yields CDR1 LGHNA and CDR2 YSLEER. CDR3 length: 18 amino acids. CDR3 amino acids: CASSQDSSGTSSTDTQYF. CDR3 DNA sequence: TGCGCCAGCAGCCAAGATTCGAGCGGGACTTCAAGCACAGATACGCAGTATTTT.

This chain connects TRBV14 to TRBJ1-1; D is perhaps TRBD1 (5 bases). This CDR3 contains 15 residues. V shed 2 bases and J shed 1 base, with 11 bases lying between them. Germline V gene data show CDR1 as SGHDN and CDR2 as FVKESK. CDR3 in amino acids: CASSQQGVGNTEAFF. The CDR3 nucleotides are TGTGCCAGCAGCCAACAAGGGGTCGGGAACACTGAAGCTTTCTTT.

The chain combines TRBV9 with TRBJ2-1; 14 bases line up with TRBD2. This CDR3 contains 17 residues. CDR1 and CDR2 from the germline V gene are SGDLS and YYNGEE. The V gene end was trimmed by 7 bases and the J gene end by 6 bases; junction bases not matched to a gene: 12. DNA of the CDR3: TGTGCCAGCGGCTACGGGACTAGCGGGAGAAAAATCAATGAGCAGTTCTTC. Translated, it gives CASGYGTSGRKINEQFF.

The chain has TRBV19 and TRBJ2-2, with D perhaps matching TRBD2 (5 bases). V lost 3 bases and J 2 bases, leaving 10 bases between the germline ends. The CDR3 is 15 residues long. The germline CDR1 and CDR2 sequences are LNHDA and SQIVND (reference sequence). CDR3 protein: CASSMVGANTGELFF. The CDR3 bases are TGTGCCAGTAGTATGGTGGGAGCTAACACCGGGGAGCTGTTTTTT.

The rearrangement joins TRBV10-3 to TRBJ2-7, with D tentatively TRBD2 (5 bases). This CDR3 is 15 amino acids long. In germline, CDR1 is ENHRY, CDR2 SYGVKD. V lost 4 bases and J lost 5, with 18 bases in between. In DNA form, the CDR3 reads TGTGCCATCAGTGTTGTCCCCCGGGGAGACAACGAGCAGTACTTC. Its translation: CAISVVPRGDNEQYF.

The V call is TRBV6-5, the J call TRBJ2-1; perhaps D is TRBD1 or TRBD2 (5 bases each). This CDR3 has 15 residues. Trimming removed 6 bases at V and 9 bases at J, with 21 bases between. Germline loops: CDR1 MNHEY, CDR2 SVGAGI. CDR3 protein: CASSKERRGDTEQFF. The CDR3, as DNA: TGTGCCAGCAGCAAGGAAAGGAGAGGGGATACTGAGCAGTTCTTC.

The chain uses TRBV5-1 and TRBJ2-7, with D possibly TRBD1 on 5 matching bases. CDR1 SGHRS and CDR2 YFSETQ come from the germline V gene. The CDR3 sequence is 16 residues long. Trimming left V 2 bases short and J 0 bases short, with 15 bases between. DNA of the CDR3: TGCGCCAGCAGCTTTCGCGCCCAGGGTGTCTCCTACGAGCAGTACTTC. Its translation is CASSFRAQGVSYEQYF.

This clone was counted a single time. V and J are TRBV10-2 and TRBJ2-5; D is tentatively TRBD1 or TRBD2 (5 bases each). V dropped 6 bases and J dropped 0 bases, with 8 bases sitting between them. The CDR3 has 13 amino acids. Germline-derived CDR1 and CDR2 are WSHSY and SAAADI. The CDR3 region has the DNA TGCGCCAGCAGCGGGACGTACCAAGAGACCCAGTACTTC. This codes for CASSGTYQETQYF.

The V and J genes are TRBV6-5 and TRBJ2-7; TRBD2 matches at 9 bases. Germline lookup yields CDR1 MNHEY and CDR2 SVGAGI. The CDR3 runs 14 residues. V lost 6 bases and J lost 9; bases outside the gene matches: 12. The CDR3 DNA reads TGTGCCAGCAGCCGAAGCGGGAGGCTCTGGGGGCAGTACTTC. It translates to CASSRSGRLWGQYF.

This clone has a single count. The chain links TRBV19 to TRBJ1-5, with unresolved D. CDR1 LNHDA and CDR2 SQIVND come from the germline V gene (reference sequence). The V and J ends lost 6 bases and 2 bases respectively, with 11 bases between them. The CDR3 sequence is 14 residues long. CDR3 loop: CASSRADGNQPQHF. DNA of the CDR3: TGTGCCAGTAGCCGGGCGGATGGCAATCAGCCCCAGCATTTT. The full variable domain, its missing parts supplied by reference TRBV19 and TRBJ1-5, is DGGITQSPKYLFRKEGQNVTLSCEQNLNHDAMYWYRQDPGQGLRLIYYSQIVNDFQKGDIAEGYSVSREKKESFPLTVTSAQKNPTAFYLCASSRADGNQPQHFGDGTRLSIL.

The rearrangement joins TRBV5-1 to TRBJ1-2; tentative D call: TRBD1 (6 bases). Germline CDR1 reads SGHRS; CDR2 reads YFSETQ. Trimming took 4 bases from V and 8 from J, leaving 15 bases between them. The CDR3 sequence is 13 residues long. CDR3 loop: CASSPDSTVGYTF. In DNA form, the CDR3 reads TGCGCCAGCAGCCCGGACAGTACGGTCGGCTACACCTTC.

This clone appeared a single time. It is unclear where the CDR3 begins or ends on the DNA, so no DNA is shown, and the CDR3 is as TCRdb lists it. The chain employs TRBV9 and TRBJ2-6; the D segment call TRBD1 is taken from the table without a DNA check. Germline assignment: CDR1 SGDLS and CDR2 YYNGEE. Ends included, the CDR3 has 19 residues. The CDR3 loop is CASSVSSGQGTSGANVLTF.

The chain employs TRBV27 and TRBJ1-2, with D perhaps TRBD1 (6 bases). Trimming stripped 6 bases from V and 2 bases from J, with 13 bases between. The germline CDR1 and CDR2 sequences are MNHEY and SMNVEV (reference sequence). The CDR3 covers 14 residues. Here the CDR3 DNA reads TGTGCCAGCAGCGTGGGGGGCTCCAACTATGGCTACACCTTC. Encoded protein: CASSVGGSNYGYTF.